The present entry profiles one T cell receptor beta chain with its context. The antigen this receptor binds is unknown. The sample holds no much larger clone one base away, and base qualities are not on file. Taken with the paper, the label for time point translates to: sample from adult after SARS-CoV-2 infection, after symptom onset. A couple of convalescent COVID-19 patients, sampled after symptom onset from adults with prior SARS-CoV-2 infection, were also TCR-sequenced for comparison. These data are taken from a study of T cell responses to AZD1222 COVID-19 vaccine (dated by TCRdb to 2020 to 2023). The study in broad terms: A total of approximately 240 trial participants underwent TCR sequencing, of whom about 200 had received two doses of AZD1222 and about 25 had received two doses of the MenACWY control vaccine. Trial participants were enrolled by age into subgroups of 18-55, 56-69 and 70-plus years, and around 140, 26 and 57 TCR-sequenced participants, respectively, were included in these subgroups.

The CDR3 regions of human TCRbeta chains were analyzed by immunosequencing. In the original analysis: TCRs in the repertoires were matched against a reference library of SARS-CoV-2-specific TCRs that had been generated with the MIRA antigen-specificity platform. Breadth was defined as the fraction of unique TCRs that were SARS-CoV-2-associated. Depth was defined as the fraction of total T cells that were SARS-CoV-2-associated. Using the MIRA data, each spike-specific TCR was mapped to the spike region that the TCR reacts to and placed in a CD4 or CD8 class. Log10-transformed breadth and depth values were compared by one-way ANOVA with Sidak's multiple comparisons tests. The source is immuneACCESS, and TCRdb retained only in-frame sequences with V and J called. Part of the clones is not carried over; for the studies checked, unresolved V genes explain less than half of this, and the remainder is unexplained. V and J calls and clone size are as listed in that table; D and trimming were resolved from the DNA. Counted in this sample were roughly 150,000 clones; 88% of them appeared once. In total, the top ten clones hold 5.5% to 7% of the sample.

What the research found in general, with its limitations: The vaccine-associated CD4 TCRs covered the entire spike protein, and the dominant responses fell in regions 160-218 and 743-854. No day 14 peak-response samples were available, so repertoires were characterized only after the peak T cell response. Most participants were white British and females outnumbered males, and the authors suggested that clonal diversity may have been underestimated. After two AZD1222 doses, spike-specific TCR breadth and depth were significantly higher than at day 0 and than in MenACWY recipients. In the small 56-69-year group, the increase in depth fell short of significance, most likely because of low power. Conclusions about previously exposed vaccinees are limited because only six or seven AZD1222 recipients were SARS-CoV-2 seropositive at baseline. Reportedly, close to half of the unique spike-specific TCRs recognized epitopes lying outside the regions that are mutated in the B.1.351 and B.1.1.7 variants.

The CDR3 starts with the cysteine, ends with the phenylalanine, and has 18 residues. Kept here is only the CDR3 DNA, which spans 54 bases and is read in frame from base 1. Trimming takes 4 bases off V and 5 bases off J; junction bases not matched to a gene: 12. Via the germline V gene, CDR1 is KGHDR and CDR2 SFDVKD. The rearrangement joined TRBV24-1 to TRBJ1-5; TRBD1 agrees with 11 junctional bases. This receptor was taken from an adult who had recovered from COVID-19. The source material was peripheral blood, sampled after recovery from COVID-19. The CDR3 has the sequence CATSDPGTGGRVDQPQHF. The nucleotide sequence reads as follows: TGTGCCACCAGTGACCCTGGGACAGGGGGACGTGTCGATCAGCCCCAGCATTTT.